The sequence of this T cell receptor beta chain was determined in a study of cytomegalovirus exposure and HLA in healthy donors. On this clone: Antigen: not known.

General observations from the study: It has been reported that TCR beta sequences accurately predicted the HLA-A and HLA-B alleles of most subjects. It was in a later analysis that TCR association rates were seen to vary by HLA locus, highest for DRB1 and lowest for HLA-C.

V was trimmed by 5 bases and J by 3 bases, leaving 8 bases between them. This CDR3 is built from 13 residues. The germline V gene has CDR1 SGHAT and CDR2 FQNNGV. PCR was performed using 60 Vbeta and 13 Jbeta primers. TCRdb's table, derived via immunoSEQ multiplex PCR, lists solely in-frame clones and lacks some. Here the sample spans around 180,000 clones, over 80% being singletons. The V gene is TRBV11-2, the J gene TRBJ2-1, with a weak D call TRBD2 (5 bases). The clonotype comes from a boy aged 2 to 9 in good health and CMV-seronegative. What was sequenced was PBMCs. CDR3 loop: CASSMGSYNEQFF. CDR3 DNA: TGTGCCAGCAGCATGGGGAGCTACAATGAGCAGTTCTTC.